This T cell receptor beta chain originates from a study of shared clonotypes between healthy human individuals. Trimming removed 0 bases at V and 5 bases at J, with 13 bases between. The CDR3 consists of 15 residues. The germline gives CDR1 MNHEY, CDR2 SVGAGI. Only in-frame clones appear in the TCRdb table, and some are missing; sequencing was by immunoSEQ multiplex PCR. The sample lists 2.3 million or so clones, 80% to 95% seen once, with 0.39% in the top ten. Findings and limits, study-wide: Specimens sampled were limited to blood, with tissue repertoires likely differing. Relative to their counterparts shared across all four donors, non-shared clonotypes exhibited diminished generation probabilities.

About this clone: The antigen remains unidentified. The sample contains more than one DNA sequence encoding this CDR3.

Sequenced: naive CD4+ T cells from PBMCs. Subset given: CD45RA+ positively selected. This receptor was taken from a man between 18 and 35 years old in good health. Some clones in this sample may be carry-over from other donors' samples. J is TRBJ1-2 and V is TRBV6-5, with D perhaps matching TRBD1 (6 bases). CDR3 nucleotides: TGTGCCAGCAGTTACTCCCCCGGACAGCCGTATGGCTACACCTTC. It encodes CASSYSPGQPYGYTF.